This TCR beta chain stems from a study of graft-versus-host responses after intestinal transplantation. The overall study: Those transplanted obtained multivisceral, liver-intestinal, or isolated intestinal grafts. All recipients were given anti-thymocyte globulin induction, and tacrolimus and steroids were then administered for three to four years.

Study-level findings and limits: Peak circulating GvH clone levels tracked with early post-transplant HvG declines.

Germline V gene lookup returns CDR1 MGHRA and CDR2 YSYEKL. This CDR3 spans 16 amino acids. V lost 0 bases and J lost 4, with 13 bases in between. Generated by immunoSEQ multiplex PCR, the TCRdb table keeps only in-frame clones and is missing some. This sample has 30,000 to 45,000 clones, with 93% found just once. Comment on this clone: Its antigen remains unknown.

The clonotype was recovered from a human donor who was the organ donor for an intestinal transplant. The sample in question was unstimulated CD8+ T cells sorted from spleen or lymph node cells, obtained before transplant. The genes are TRBV4-1 and TRBJ1-5; tentatively, D is TRBD1 (6 bases). CDR3 DNA: TGCGCCAGCAGCCAAGAATGGGGGGCGGGGAATCAGCCCCAGCATTTT. As protein: CASSQEWGAGNQPQHF.